This TCR beta chain stems from a study of graft-versus-host responses after intestinal transplantation. The assay was immunoSEQ multiplex PCR, and TCRdb's table has in-frame clones only and misses some. The top ten hold 0.2% to 0.3% of the sample, which has roughly 7,000 clones, roughly 97% seen once. The CDR3 is 15 amino acids. The V end was cut by 5 bases, the J end by 5 bases, with 15 bases between. CDR1 and CDR2 (germline): SGHVS, FNYEAQ. The material sequenced was PBMCs, taken 23 days after intestinal transplant. The receptor was isolated from a human patient who received an intestinal transplant, so some T cells may come from the graft donor. The chain has TRBV7-6 and TRBJ2-2, with a possible D match to TRBD2 (6 bases). The DNA for the CDR3 is TGTGCCAGCAGCCCCGTGGAGGGTTGGACCGGGGAGCTGTTTTTT. Its translation: CASSPVEGWTGELFF.